Following are 10 T cell receptor beta chains from one sample sequenced in a study of blood T cell repertoires in COVID-19. Measured with immunoSEQ multiplex PCR; TCRdb has only the in-frame clones, and not every one. The data contain more than 250,000 clones, approximately 89% of them singletons. What was sequenced was PBMCs or T cells enriched from blood (not recorded which). These receptor sequences come from a woman in her 40s with acute COVID-19.

The rearrangement links TRBV7-9 to TRBJ2-3; TRBD2 agrees at 12 bases. Germline V gene data show CDR1 as SEHNR and CDR2 as FQNEAQ (reference sequence). The V and J ends lost 4 bases and 2 bases, in that order; junction bases with no gene match: 4. This CDR3 is built from 16 residues. CDR3 sequence (DNA): TGTGCCAGCAGCTCATGGACTAGCGGGAACACAGATACGCAGTATTTT. Amino acid sequence: CASSSWTSGNTDTQYF.

This clone was seen just once. This chain connects TRBV5-6 to TRBJ2-7; a weak D match, TRBD1 (6 bases). CDR1 is SGHDT, CDR2 YYEEEE, per germline. Trimming took off 0 bases at V and 3 bases at J, with 13 bases between the two ends. This CDR3 has 15 residues. CDR3: CASSLGLIRGYEQYV. CDR3 in DNA: TGTGCCAGCAGCTTGGGTCTGATCAGGGGCTACGAGCAGTACGTC.

This rearrangement joins TRBV5-1 to TRBJ2-1, with 9 bases identical to TRBD2. V lost 0 bases to trimming and J lost 2 bases; unmatched junction nucleotides: 6. CDR1 is SGHRS, CDR2 YFSETQ, per germline. This CDR3 is 17 amino acids long. The CDR3 DNA reads TGCGCCAGCAGCTTGGGAGGCGGCGGGAGGGCCTACAATGAGCAGTTCTTC. Amino acids: CASSLGGGGRAYNEQFF.

About this clone itself: Relative to the germline gene, one junction end is altered; a read error may explain this. The chain joins TRBV12-3 or TRBV12-4 to TRBJ1-2, with TRBD1 matching over 9 bases. The CDR3 runs 12 residues. CDR3 bases: TGTGCCAGCAGTTTAGGAGGACAGGGGAAACCCTTC. It translates to CASSLGGQGKPF.

The gene calls are TRBV12-3 or TRBV12-4 and TRBJ2-2; TRBD1 is a possible D gene (6 bases). The V end was cut by 7 bases, the J end by 5 bases, with 11 bases between. This CDR3 is built from 13 residues. In DNA, the CDR3 is TGTGCCAGCACCGAGACAGGAACCGGGGAGCTGTTTTTT. Its protein is CASTETGTGELFF.

V usage is TRBV5-1 and J usage is TRBJ1-2; TRBD1 agrees at 11 bases. CDR3 size: 17 residues. Germline V CDR1 and CDR2: SGHRS, YFSETQ. V lost 4 bases and J lost 5; bases outside the gene matches: 13. CDR3: CASSRLGTGGPPYGYTF. As DNA, the CDR3 is TGCGCCAGCAGCCGTCTCGGGACAGGGGGACCCCCTTATGGCTACACCTTC.

This clone was found a few times. The chain uses TRBV4-3 and TRBJ1-6; the D gene is possibly TRBD1 (6 bases). The CDR3 runs 15 residues. Germline CDR1 reads LGHNA; CDR2 reads YSLEER. V dropped 1 base and J dropped 9 bases, with 13 bases sitting between them. CDR3 DNA: TGCGCCAGCAGCCAAGCCACAGGGTTTCGTTCACCCCTCCACTTT. Translating it yields CASSQATGFRSPLHF.

The chain employs TRBV7-9 and TRBJ2-1; tentative D call: TRBD1 (6 bases). V lost 5 bases and J 9 bases, leaving 26 bases between the germline ends. Germline lookup yields CDR1 SEHNR and CDR2 FQNEAQ (reference sequence). This CDR3 has 17 residues. The CDR3 is CASSPPPGSRGQFEQFF. For the CDR3, the DNA is TGTGCCAGCAGCCCTCCTCCGGGATCCAGGGGACAATTTGAGCAGTTCTTC.

This clone was recorded only once. The V and J genes are TRBV11-3 and TRBJ2-6; 8 nucleotides match TRBD2. The V and J ends lost 6 bases and 0 bases, in that order; junction bases with no gene match: 10. Per germline, CDR1 SGHNT and CDR2 YENEEA. The CDR3 is made up of 18 amino acids. DNA of the CDR3: TGTGCCAGCAGACTAGGGCGGGGGGCCAGCTCTGGGGCCAACGTCCTGACTTTC. It yields the protein CASRLGRGASSGANVLTF. The full variable domain, in which reference TRBV11-3 and TRBJ2-6 provide the parts outside the CDR3, is EAGVVQSPRYKIIEKKQPVAFWCNPISGHNTLYWYLQNLGQGPELLIRYENEEAVDDSQLPKDRFSAERLKGVDSTLKIQPAELGDSAVYLCASRLGRGASSGANVLTFGAGSRLTVL.

Comments on this clone: At the DNA level, this CDR3 is encoded by other sequences in the same sample as well. The rearrangement uses TRBV28 and TRBJ2-7; 8 bases are shared with TRBD1. This CDR3 has 13 amino acids. CDR1 MDHEN and CDR2 SYDVKM come from the germline V gene. J lost 3 bases, V lost 5 bases, and 3 bases had no gene match. CDR3 sequence reads: CASSPGQGYEQYF. The CDR3 region has the DNA TGTGCCAGCAGTCCCGGACAGGGCTACGAGCAGTACTTC.